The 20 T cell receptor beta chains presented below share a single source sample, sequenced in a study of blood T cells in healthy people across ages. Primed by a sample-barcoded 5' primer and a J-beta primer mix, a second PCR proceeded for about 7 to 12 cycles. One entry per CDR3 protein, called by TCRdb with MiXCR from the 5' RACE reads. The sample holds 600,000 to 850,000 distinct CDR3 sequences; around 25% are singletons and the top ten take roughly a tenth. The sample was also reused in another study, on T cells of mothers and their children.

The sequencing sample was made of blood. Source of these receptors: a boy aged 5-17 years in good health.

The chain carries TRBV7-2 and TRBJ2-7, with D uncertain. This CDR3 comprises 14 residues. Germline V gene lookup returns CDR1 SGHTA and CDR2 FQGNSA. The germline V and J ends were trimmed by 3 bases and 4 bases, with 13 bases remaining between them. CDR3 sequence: CASSFLAPGYEQYF. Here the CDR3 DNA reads TGTGCCAGCAGCTTTTTGGCCCCCGGGTACGAGCAGTACTTC.

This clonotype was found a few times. The chain's CDR3 is CASSFTTWDRENEQYF. In DNA, the CDR3 is TGTGCCAGCAGCTTTACAACTTGGGACAGGGAAAACGAGCAGTACTTC. This rearrangement joins TRBV7-2 to TRBJ2-7; 9 bases line up with TRBD1. J lost 5 bases, V lost 3 bases, and 11 bases had no gene match. The germline V gene encodes CDR1 SGHTA and CDR2 FQGNSA. This CDR3 contains 16 residues.

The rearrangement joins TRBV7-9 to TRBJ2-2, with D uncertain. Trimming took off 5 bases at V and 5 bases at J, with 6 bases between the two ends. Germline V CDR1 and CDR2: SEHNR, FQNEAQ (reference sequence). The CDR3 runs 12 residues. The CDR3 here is CASSAVTGELFF. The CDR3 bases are TGTGCCAGCAGCGCAGTGACCGGGGAGCTGTTTTTT.

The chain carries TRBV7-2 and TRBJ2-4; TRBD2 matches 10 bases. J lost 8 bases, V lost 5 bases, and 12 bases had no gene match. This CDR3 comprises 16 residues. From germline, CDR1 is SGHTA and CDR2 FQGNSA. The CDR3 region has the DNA TGTGCCAGCAGCCCCCTCACTAGCGGGATACAAGACATTCAGTACTTC. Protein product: CASSPLTSGIQDIQYF. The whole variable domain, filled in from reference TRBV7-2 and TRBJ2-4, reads GAGVSQSPSNKVTEKGKDVELRCDPISGHTALYWYRQSLGQGLEFLIYFQGNSAPDKSGLPSDRFSAERTGGSVSTLTIQRTQQEDSAVYLCASSPLTSGIQDIQYFGAGTRLSVL.

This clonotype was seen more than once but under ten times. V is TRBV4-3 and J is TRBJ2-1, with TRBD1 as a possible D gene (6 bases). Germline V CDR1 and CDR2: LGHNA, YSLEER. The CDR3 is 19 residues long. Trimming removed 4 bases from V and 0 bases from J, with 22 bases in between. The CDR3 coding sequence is TGCGCCAGCAGCCCAAGAGGGCAGGGGAGTATAAGCTCCTACAATGAGCAGTTCTTC. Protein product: CASSPRGQGSISSYNEQFF.

DNA of the CDR3: TGCAGTGCCCGAGAGGGGACAGTATACATGAACACTGAAGCTTTCTTT. This codes for CSAREGTVYMNTEAFF. The chain carries TRBV20-1 and TRBJ1-1, with 7 nucleotides matching TRBD1. The CDR3 totals 16 residues. Germline assignment: CDR1 DFQATT and CDR2 SNEGSKA (reference sequence). V shed 6 bases, J shed 0 bases, and the junction held 13 bases outside the gene matches.

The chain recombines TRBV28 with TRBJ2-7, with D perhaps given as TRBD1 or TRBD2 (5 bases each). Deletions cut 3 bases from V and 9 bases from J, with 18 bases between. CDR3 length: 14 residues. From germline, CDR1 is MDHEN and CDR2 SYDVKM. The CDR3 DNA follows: TGTGCCAGCAGTTTGGAGAGAGGGGTAGTCCTGCAGTACTTC. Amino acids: CASSLERGVVLQYF. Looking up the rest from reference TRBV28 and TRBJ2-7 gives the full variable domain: DVKVTQSSRYLVKRTGEKVFLECVQDMDHENMFWYRQDPGLGLRLIYFSYDVKMKEKGDIPEGYSVSREKKERFSLILESASTNQTSMYLCASSLERGVVLQYFGPGTRLTVT.

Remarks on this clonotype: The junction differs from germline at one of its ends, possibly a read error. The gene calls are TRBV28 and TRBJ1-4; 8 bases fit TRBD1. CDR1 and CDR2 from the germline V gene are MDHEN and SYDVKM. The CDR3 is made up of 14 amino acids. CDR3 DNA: TGTGCCAGCAGTGAACAGGGGGTTAATGAAAACCTGTTTTTT. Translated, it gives CASSEQGVNENLFF. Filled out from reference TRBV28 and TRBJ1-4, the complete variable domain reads DVKVTQSSRYLVKRTGEKVFLECVQDMDHENMFWYRQDPGLGLRLIYFSYDVKMKEKGDIPEGYSVSREKKERFSLILESASTNQTSMYLCASSEQGVNENLFFGSGTQLSVL.

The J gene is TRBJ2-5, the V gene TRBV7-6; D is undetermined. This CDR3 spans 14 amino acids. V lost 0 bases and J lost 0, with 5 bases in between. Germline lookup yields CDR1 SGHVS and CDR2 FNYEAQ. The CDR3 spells CASSLAQYQETQYF. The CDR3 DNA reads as TGTGCCAGCAGCTTAGCTCAGTACCAAGAGACCCAGTACTTC.

The CDR3 loop reads CASNRRERGNGETQYF. The CDR3 DNA follows: TGTGCCAGCAATAGGCGGGAGAGGGGGAATGGAGAGACCCAGTACTTC. The J gene is TRBJ2-5, the V gene TRBV21-1; TRBD1 is the table's D call and was not checked against the DNA. TRBV21-1 is deemed a pseudogene. CDR3 length equals 16 residues.

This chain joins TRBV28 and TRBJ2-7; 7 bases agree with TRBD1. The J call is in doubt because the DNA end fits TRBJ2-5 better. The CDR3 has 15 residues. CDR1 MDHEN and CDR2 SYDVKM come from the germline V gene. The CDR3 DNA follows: TGTGCCAGCAGTTTATTAAGGCCCAGGGGGGAGACCCAGTACTTC. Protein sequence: CASSLLRPRGETQYF.

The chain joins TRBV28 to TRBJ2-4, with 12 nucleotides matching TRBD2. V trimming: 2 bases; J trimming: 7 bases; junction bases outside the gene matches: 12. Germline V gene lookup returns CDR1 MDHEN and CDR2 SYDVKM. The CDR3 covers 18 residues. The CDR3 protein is CASSLLRLAGGQGNIQYF. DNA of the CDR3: TGTGCCAGCAGTTTACTTAGGCTAGCGGGAGGGCAGGGGAACATTCAGTACTTC.

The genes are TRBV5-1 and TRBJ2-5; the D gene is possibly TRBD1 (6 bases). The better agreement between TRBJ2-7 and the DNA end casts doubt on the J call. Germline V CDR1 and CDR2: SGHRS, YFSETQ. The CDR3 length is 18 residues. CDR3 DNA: TGCGCCAGCAGCTTGGCCGAGTTCGGACGGACAGCGTCCTACGAGCAGTACTTC. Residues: CASSLAEFGRTASYEQYF.

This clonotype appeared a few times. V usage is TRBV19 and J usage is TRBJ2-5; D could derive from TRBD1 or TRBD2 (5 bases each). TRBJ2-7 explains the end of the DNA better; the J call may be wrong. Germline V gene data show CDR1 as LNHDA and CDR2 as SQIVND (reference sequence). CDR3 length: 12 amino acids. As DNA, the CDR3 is TGTGCCGTAGGGGACCTGCCGAACGAGCAGTACTTC. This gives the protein CAVGDLPNEQYF.

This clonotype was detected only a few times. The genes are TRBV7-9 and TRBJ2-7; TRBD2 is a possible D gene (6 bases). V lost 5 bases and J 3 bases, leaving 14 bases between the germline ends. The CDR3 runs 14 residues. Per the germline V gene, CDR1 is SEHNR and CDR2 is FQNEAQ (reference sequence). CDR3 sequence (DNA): TGTGCCAGCAGCCCAACTAGCAACGACTACGAGCAGTACTTC. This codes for CASSPTSNDYEQYF.

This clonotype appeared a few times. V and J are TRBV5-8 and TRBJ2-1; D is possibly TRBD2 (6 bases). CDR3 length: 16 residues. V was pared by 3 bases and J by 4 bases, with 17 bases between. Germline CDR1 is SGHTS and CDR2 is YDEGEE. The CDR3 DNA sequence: TGTGCCAGCAGCTGGGGATTAAGCGGGTATTACAATGAGCAGTTCTTC. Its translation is CASSWGLSGYYNEQFF.

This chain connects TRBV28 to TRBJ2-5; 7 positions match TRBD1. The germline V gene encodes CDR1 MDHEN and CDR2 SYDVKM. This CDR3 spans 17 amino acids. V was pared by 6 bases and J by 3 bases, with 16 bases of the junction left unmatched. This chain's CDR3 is CASSPPSSGTEKETQYF. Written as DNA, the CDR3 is TGTGCCAGCAGCCCCCCCTCGTCCGGGACAGAAAAAGAGACCCAGTACTTC.

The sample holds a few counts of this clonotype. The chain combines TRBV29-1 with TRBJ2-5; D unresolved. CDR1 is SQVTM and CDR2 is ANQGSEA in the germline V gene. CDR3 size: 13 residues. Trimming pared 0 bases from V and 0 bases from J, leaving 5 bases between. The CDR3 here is CSVEDIYQETQYF. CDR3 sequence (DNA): TGCAGCGTTGAAGACATTTACCAAGAGACCCAGTACTTC.

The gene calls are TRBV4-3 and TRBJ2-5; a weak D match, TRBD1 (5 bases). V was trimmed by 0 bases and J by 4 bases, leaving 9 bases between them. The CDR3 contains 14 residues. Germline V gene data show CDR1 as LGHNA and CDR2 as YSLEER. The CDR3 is CASSQDQGSETQYF. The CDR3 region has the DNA TGCGCCAGCAGCCAAGATCAGGGCTCAGAGACCCAGTACTTC.

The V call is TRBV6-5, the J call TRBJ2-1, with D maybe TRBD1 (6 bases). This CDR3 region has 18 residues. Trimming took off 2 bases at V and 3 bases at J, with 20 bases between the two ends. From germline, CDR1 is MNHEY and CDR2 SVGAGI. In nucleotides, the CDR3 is TGTGCCAGCAGTTACGTCCTGGGGGCCAATTCCAACTACAATGAGCAGTTCTTC. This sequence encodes CASSYVLGANSNYNEQFF.